These T cell receptor beta chains were read from a single sample in a study of cytomegalovirus exposure and HLA in healthy donors. The assay was immunoSEQ multiplex PCR, and TCRdb's table has in-frame clones only and misses some. The sample records 200,000 to 250,000 clones, 60% to 80% being singletons. The sequenced material came from PBMCs. These receptors all stem from a male donor in good health and CMV-seronegative. The CDR3 runs from the conserved cysteine through the conserved F or W. The order of the fields is CDR3 DNA, CDR3 protein, J gene, CDR3 length, clone size, V gene, D gene. The D gene is left open where the match is weak. Not every row has a clone size; where given, it reads once, few, many or a size class.

DNA: TGTGCCAGCAGCGACAGGACAGGGGGCACCGAGGAGACCCAGTACTTC
CDR3: CASSDRTGGTEETQYF
J: TRBJ2-5
length: 16
size: NA
V: TRBV7-8
D: TRBD1

DNA: TGTGCCAGCAGTCAAAGACTAGCGGGAGCCGGCGGGGAGCTGTTTTTT
CDR3: CASSQRLAGAGGELFF
J: TRBJ2-2
length: 16
size: once
V: TRBV6-6
D: TRBD2

DNA: TGTGCCAGCAGTGACGGGACTAGCGGGGGAACCTACGAGCAGTACTTC
CDR3: CASSDGTSGGTYEQYF
J: TRBJ2-7
length: 16
size: NA
V: TRBV6-1
D: TRBD2

DNA: TGTGCCAGCAGCTTAAGGCGGGAGGCCCACAATGAGCAGTTCTTC
CDR3: CASSLRREAHNEQFF
J: TRBJ2-1
length: 15
size: NA
V: TRBV7-3
D: TRBD2

DNA: TGTGCCATCGGTCCGACAGGGAATGAAGCTTTCTTT
CDR3: CAIGPTGNEAFF
J: TRBJ1-1
length: 12
size: NA
V: TRBV10-3
D: TRBD1

DNA: TGCGCCAGCAGCTTGGACCGGACAGGGCAAGTCTACGAGCAGTACTTC
CDR3: CASSLDRTGQVYEQYF
J: TRBJ2-7
length: 16
size: NA
V: TRBV5-1
D: TRBD1

DNA: TGCAGCGTTGAAGATTTTAACCCCCCCGACAGGGCGGGCGACTATGGCTACACCTTC
CDR3: CSVEDFNPPDRAGDYGYTF
J: TRBJ1-2
length: 19
size: NA
V: TRBV29-1
D: TRBD1

DNA: TGTGCCAGCAGTTTGCAAGGGGGCACCGGGGAGCTGTTTTTT
CDR3: CASSLQGGTGELFF
J: TRBJ2-2
length: 14
size: NA
V: TRBV27
D: NA

DNA: TGTGCCAGCAGTAAAACGGGGGGGCCAAATGAAAAACTGTTTTTT
CDR3: CASSKTGGPNEKLFF
J: TRBJ1-4
length: 15
size: NA
V: TRBV7-3
D: NA

DNA: TGTGCCAGCAGTTACGGAGCTGAAGCTTTCTTT
CDR3: CASSYGAEAFF
J: TRBJ1-1
length: 11
size: NA
V: TRBV6-5
D: NA

DNA: TGTGCCAGCAGCTTAGATCCGCGGGAGACCGGTAATGAGCAGTTCTTC
CDR3: CASSLDPRETGNEQFF
J: TRBJ2-1
length: 16
size: NA
V: TRBV11-2
D: TRBD2

DNA: TGTGCCAGCGGGCTAGCGGGCGGGATCTCCTACAATGAGCAGTTCTTC
CDR3: CASGLAGGISYNEQFF
J: TRBJ2-1
length: 16
size: once
V: TRBV27
D: TRBD2

DNA: TGTGCCAGCAGCACCCTATTAAGACTAGCGGATCACCAAGAGACCCAGTACTTC
CDR3: CASSTLLRLADHQETQYF
J: TRBJ2-5
length: 18
size: NA
V: TRBV21-1
D: NA

DNA: TGTGCCAGCAGACAGGAAACTTTACCGAACACCGGGGAGCTGTTTTTT
CDR3: CASRQETLPNTGELFF
J: TRBJ2-2
length: 16
size: NA
V: TRBV2
D: NA

DNA: TGTGCCAGCAGCTTAATGAGGTTCTCCACAGATACGCAGTATTTT
CDR3: CASSLMRFSTDTQYF
J: TRBJ2-3
length: 15
size: NA
V: TRBV7-2
D: NA

DNA: TGTGCCAGCAGGAGCCCCGGACAGGGAGGAGAGACCCAGTACTTC
CDR3: CASRSPGQGGETQYF
J: TRBJ2-5
length: 15
size: NA
V: TRBV21-1
D: NA

DNA: TGCGCCAGCAGTCCTAGACAGGGGACACACTCTGGAAACACCATATATTTT
CDR3: CASSPRQGTHSGNTIYF
J: TRBJ1-3
length: 17
size: NA
V: TRBV5-1
D: TRBD1

DNA: TGTGCCAGCAGCCAAGCAGGCGGCGGGGGGCCTACTAATGAGCAGTTCTTC
CDR3: CASSQAGGGGPTNEQFF
J: TRBJ2-1
length: 17
size: NA
V: TRBV4-2
D: TRBD2

DNA: TGTGCTAGCGCGGACAGGGGGACTGAGCAGTTCTTC
CDR3: CASADRGTEQFF
J: TRBJ2-1
length: 12
size: NA
V: TRBV12-5
D: TRBD1

DNA: TGCGCCAGCAGCCCACCAATAGCCCGGGGCTACACCTTC
CDR3: CASSPPIARGYTF
J: TRBJ1-2
length: 13
size: NA
V: TRBV10-1
D: NA

DNA: TGTGCCAGCAGAAAGAGGGGAGGGGAGACCCAGTACTTC
CDR3: CASRKRGGETQYF
J: TRBJ2-5
length: 13
size: NA
V: TRBV5-4
D: TRBD2

DNA: TGTGCCAGCGACGGCGGGGGCACAGATACGCAGTATTTT
CDR3: CASDGGGTDTQYF
J: TRBJ2-3
length: 13
size: NA
V: TRBV12-1
D: NA

DNA: TGTGCCAGCTCACCTTCCCCGGGGTCCTACGAGCAGTACTTC
CDR3: CASSPSPGSYEQYF
J: TRBJ2-7
length: 14
size: NA
V: TRBV18
D: NA

DNA: TGCGCCAGCAGCTCGAATACCGGGACTAGGGTCACTGAGCAGTTCTTC
CDR3: CASSSNTGTRVTEQFF
J: TRBJ2-1
length: 16
size: NA
V: TRBV5-1
D: TRBD2

DNA: TGTGCCAGCAGCCCGACCGCAGGTGCTGGAAACACCATATATTTT
CDR3: CASSPTAGAGNTIYF
J: TRBJ1-3
length: 15
size: NA
V: TRBV6-5
D: NA

DNA: TGTGCCAGTAGTCAGTTCTCGGGAGATACGCAGTATTTT
CDR3: CASSQFSGDTQYF
J: TRBJ2-3
length: 13
size: NA
V: TRBV19
D: NA

DNA: TGTGCCAGCAGTGAAGTTAGACAGCTTAATGAAAAACTGTTTTTT
CDR3: CASSEVRQLNEKLFF
J: TRBJ1-4
length: 15
size: NA
V: TRBV6-1
D: NA

DNA: TGTGCCAGCAGTTACTCGCCTGGGGGCCAAGGAAACACCATATATTTT
CDR3: CASSYSPGGQGNTIYF
J: TRBJ1-3
length: 16
size: NA
V: TRBV6-6
D: NA

DNA: TGTGCCAGCAGTTTATTGGGGACAGGGTATAGCAATCAGCCCCAGCATTTT
CDR3: CASSLLGTGYSNQPQHF
J: TRBJ1-5
length: 17
size: NA
V: TRBV28
D: TRBD1

DNA: TGTGCCAGTAGTATAACTCCCACAGATACGCAGTATTTT
CDR3: CASSITPTDTQYF
J: TRBJ2-3
length: 13
size: once
V: TRBV19
D: NA

DNA: TGTGCCAGCAGTGAAGGACTAGCGGGAGCCGGGGAGCTGTTTTTT
CDR3: CASSEGLAGAGELFF
J: TRBJ2-2
length: 15
size: NA
V: TRBV6-1
D: TRBD2

DNA: TGTGCCACCAGCAGTAGGACAGTTGAAAAACTGTTTTTT
CDR3: CATSSRTVEKLFF
J: TRBJ1-4
length: 13
size: NA
V: TRBV15
D: NA

DNA: TGTGCCACCAGCAGAGATATGCCCAGGGATGGCTACACCTTC
CDR3: CATSRDMPRDGYTF
J: TRBJ1-2
length: 14
size: NA
V: TRBV15
D: NA

DNA: TGTGCCAGCAGGTCTGCGGGTTACTACAATGAGCAGTTCTTC
CDR3: CASRSAGYYNEQFF
J: TRBJ2-1
length: 14
size: NA
V: TRBV6-5
D: NA

DNA: TGCGCCAGCAGCTTCGACACCGGGGAGCTGTTTTTT
CDR3: CASSFDTGELFF
J: TRBJ2-2
length: 12
size: NA
V: TRBV5-1
D: NA

DNA: TGTGCCAGCAGCTTGCTAGACGAGCAGTACTTC
CDR3: CASSLLDEQYF
J: TRBJ2-7
length: 11
size: NA
V: TRBV5-6
D: NA

DNA: TGTGCCAGCAGAGATATTACCGGGACAGGGAAGGAGACCCAGTACTTC
CDR3: CASRDITGTGKETQYF
J: TRBJ2-5
length: 16
size: NA
V: TRBV5-5
D: TRBD1

DNA: TGCGCCAGCAGCAGAGGGACAACAGGGCTGCGTGGAAACACCATATATTTT
CDR3: CASSRGTTGLRGNTIYF
J: TRBJ1-3
length: 17
size: NA
V: TRBV5-1
D: NA

DNA: TGTGCCAGCAGCTACGACTATGGCCACACTGAAGCTTTCTTT
CDR3: CASSYDYGHTEAFF
J: TRBJ1-1
length: 14
size: NA
V: TRBV11-2
D: NA

DNA: TGTGCCAGCAGCTTCGGGAAAAACACCGGGGAGCTGTTTTTT
CDR3: CASSFGKNTGELFF
J: TRBJ2-2
length: 14
size: NA
V: TRBV7-2
D: NA

DNA: TGTGCCTGGAGCCGGACAGGGAACAATTCACCCCTCCACTTT
CDR3: CAWSRTGNNSPLHF
J: TRBJ1-6
length: 14
size: NA
V: TRBV30
D: TRBD1